This record looks at one TCR beta chain sequence and its context. The data are from a study of shared clonotypes between healthy human individuals. Trimming took 0 bases from V and 2 from J, leaving 13 bases between them. The CDR3 extends over 16 amino acids. The germline gives CDR1 SGHDT, CDR2 YYEEEE. Only in-frame clones appear in the TCRdb table, and some are missing; sequencing was by immunoSEQ multiplex PCR. Of roughly 2 million clones listed, approximately 95% are singletons. Each donor was a Caucasian adult residing in Nashville, Tennessee. The sequencing sample was made of naive CD4+ T cells sorted from blood. Documented subset: CD45RA+ positively selected. This TCR derives from a man aged 18 to 29 in good health. The chain joins TRBV5-6 to TRBJ2-3; D not resolved. CDR3 DNA sequence: TGTGCCAGCAGCTTGGGAGCGTCCACCCTCACAGATACGCAGTATTTT. As protein: CASSLGASTLTDTQYF. Filled out from reference TRBV5-6 and TRBJ2-3, the complete variable domain reads DAGVTQSPTHLIKTRGQQVTLRCSPKSGHDTVSWYQQALGQGPQFIFQYYEEEERQRGNFPDRFSGHQFPNYSSELNVNALLLGDSALYLCASSLGASTLTDTQYFGPGTRLTVL.